The clone carrying this TCR beta chain was detected only once. Its antigen is currently unknown. This record belongs to a study of CD8+ T cells in alopecia areata. For the study at large: Treatment of the treated patients consisted of oral tofacitinib, 5 to 10 mg twice daily. Percent of scalp involved defined treated patients' severity scores.

Indicated treatment: oral pan-JAK inhibitor, 5-10 mg twice daily. Study-level findings and limits: Tofacitinib delivered significant drops in scalp clonality and in expanded CD8+ clones among the top 100. Uncertainty about whether baseline CD8+ expansion is linked to response remains, with one nonresponder.

RNA extraction and reverse transcription yielded cDNA as sequencing template. The assay was immunoSEQ multiplex PCR, and TCRdb's table has in-frame clones only and misses some. The sample records about 250,000 clones, 60% being singletons. There are 13 residues in the CDR3. Between the trimmed V and J ends, which lost 1 base and 4 bases, there was a span of 8 bases. Germline CDR1 SGHRS, CDR2 YFSETQ. This sequence originates from a human donor with alopecia areata. Here the sequenced sample was CD4+ T cells sorted from blood, taken at roughly week 52, from a patient treated with tofacitinib. The chain uses TRBV5-1 and TRBJ1-2; weak D call: TRBD1 (6 bases). As DNA, the CDR3 is TGCGCCAGCAGCTTGCAGGGGAGCTATGGCTACACCTTC. Amino acid sequence: CASSLQGSYGYTF.